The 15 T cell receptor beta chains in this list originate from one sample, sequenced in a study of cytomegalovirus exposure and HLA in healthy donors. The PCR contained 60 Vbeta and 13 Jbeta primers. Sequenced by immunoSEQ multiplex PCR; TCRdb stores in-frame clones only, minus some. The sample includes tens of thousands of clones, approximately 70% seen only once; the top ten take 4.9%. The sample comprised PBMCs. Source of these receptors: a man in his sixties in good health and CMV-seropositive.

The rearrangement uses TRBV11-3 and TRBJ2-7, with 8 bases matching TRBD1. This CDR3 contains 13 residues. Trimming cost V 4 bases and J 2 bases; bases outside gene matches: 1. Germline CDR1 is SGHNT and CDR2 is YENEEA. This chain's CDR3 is CASSSRGPYEQYF. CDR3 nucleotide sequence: TGTGCCAGCAGCTCCAGGGGGCCCTACGAGCAGTACTTC.

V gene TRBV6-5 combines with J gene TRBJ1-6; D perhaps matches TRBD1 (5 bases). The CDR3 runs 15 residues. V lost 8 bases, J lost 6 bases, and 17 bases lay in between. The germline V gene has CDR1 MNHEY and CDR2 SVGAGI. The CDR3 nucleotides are TGTGCCAGCTCCAGCGGGATAGGGGTTAATTCACCCCTCCACTTT. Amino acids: CASSSGIGVNSPLHF.

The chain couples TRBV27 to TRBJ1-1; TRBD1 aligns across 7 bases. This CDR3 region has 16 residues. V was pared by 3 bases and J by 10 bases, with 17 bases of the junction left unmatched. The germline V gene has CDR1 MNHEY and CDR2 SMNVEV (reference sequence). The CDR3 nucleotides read TGTGCCAGCAGTTTCCCTTACGGAGGTGACAGGGTAGTAGCTTTCTTT. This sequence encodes CASSFPYGGDRVVAFF.

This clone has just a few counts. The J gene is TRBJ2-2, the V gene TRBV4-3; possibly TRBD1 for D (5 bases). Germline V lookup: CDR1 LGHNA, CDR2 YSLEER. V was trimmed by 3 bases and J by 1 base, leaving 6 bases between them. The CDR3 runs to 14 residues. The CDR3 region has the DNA TGCGCCAGCAGCCATGGACAGAACACCGGGGAGCTGTTTTTT. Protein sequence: CASSHGQNTGELFF.

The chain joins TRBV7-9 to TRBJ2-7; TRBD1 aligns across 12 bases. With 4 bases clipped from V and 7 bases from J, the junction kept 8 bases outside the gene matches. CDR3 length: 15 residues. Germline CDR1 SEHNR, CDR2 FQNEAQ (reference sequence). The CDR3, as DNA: TGTGCCAGCAGCTCCCTGGGACAGGGGGCAAGGGAGCAGTACTTC. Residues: CASSSLGQGAREQYF.

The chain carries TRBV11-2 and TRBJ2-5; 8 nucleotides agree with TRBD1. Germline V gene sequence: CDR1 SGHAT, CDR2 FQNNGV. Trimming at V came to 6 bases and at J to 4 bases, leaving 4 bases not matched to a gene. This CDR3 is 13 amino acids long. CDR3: CASSWQGAETQYF. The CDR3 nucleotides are TGTGCCAGCAGTTGGCAGGGGGCAGAGACCCAGTACTTC.

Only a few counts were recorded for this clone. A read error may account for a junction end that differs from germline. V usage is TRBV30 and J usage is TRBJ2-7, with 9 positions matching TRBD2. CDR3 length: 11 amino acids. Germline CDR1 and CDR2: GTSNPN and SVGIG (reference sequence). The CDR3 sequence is CAWGTSSEPYF. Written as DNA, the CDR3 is TGTGCCTGGGGGACTAGCAGCGAGCCGTACTTC.

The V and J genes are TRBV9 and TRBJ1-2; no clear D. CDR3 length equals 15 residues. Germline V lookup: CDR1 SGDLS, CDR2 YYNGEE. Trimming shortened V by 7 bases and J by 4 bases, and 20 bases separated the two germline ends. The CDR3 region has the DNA TGTGCCAGCCGCCAACTCAGTGACGCGGGCTATGGCTACACCTTC. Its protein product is CASRQLSDAGYGYTF.

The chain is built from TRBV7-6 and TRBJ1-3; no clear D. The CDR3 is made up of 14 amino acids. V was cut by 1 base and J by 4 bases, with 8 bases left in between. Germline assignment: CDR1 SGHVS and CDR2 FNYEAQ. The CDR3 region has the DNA TGTGCCAGCAGCTTAGGTGGCCCCGGAAACACCATATATTTT. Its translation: CASSLGGPGNTIYF.

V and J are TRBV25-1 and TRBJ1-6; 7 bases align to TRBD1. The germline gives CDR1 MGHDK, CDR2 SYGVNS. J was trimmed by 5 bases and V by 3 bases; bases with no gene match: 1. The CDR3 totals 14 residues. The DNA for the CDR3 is TGTGCCAGCAGTGACGGGACAGATAATTCACCCCTCCACTTT. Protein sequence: CASSDGTDNSPLHF.

The CDR3 coding sequence is TGTGCCAGCAGCTTAGGACTTGGGGAGACCCAGTACTTC. Protein sequence: CASSLGLGETQYF. The chain uses TRBV7-8 and TRBJ2-5; no definite D call. Trimming stripped 1 base from V and 5 bases from J, with 8 bases between. The CDR3 has 13 residues. The V gene's germline CDR1 is SGHVS and CDR2 FQNEAQ.

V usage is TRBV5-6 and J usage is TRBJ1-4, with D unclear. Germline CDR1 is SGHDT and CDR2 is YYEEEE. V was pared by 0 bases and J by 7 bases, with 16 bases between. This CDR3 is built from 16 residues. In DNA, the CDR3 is TGTGCCAGCAGCTTGGGGTCAAACTCGGGAGGTGAAAAACTGTTTTTT. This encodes CASSLGSNSGGEKLFF. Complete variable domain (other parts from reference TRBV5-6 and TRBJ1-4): DAGVTQSPTHLIKTRGQQVTLRCSPKSGHDTVSWYQQALGQGPQFIFQYYEEEERQRGNFPDRFSGHQFPNYSSELNVNALLLGDSALYLCASSLGSNSGGEKLFFGSGTQLSVL.

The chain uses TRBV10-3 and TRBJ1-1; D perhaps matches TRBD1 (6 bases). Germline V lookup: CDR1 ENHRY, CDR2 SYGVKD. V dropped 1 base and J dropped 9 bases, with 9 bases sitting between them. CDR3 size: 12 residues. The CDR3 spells CAISELGQQAFF. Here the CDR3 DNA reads TGTGCCATCAGTGAGTTGGGACAACAAGCTTTCTTT.

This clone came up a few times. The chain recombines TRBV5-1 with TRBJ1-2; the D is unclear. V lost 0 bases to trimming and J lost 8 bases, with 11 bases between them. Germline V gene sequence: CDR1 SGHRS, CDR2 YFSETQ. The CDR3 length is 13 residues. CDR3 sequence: CASSLAGMGGYTF. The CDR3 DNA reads TGCGCCAGCAGCTTGGCGGGGATGGGGGGCTACACCTTC.

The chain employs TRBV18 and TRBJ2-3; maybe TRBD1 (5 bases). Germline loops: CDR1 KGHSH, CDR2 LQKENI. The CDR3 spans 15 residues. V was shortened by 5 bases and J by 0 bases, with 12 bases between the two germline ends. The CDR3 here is CASSAFRVSTDTQYF. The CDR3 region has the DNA TGTGCCAGCTCAGCCTTCAGGGTCAGCACAGATACGCAGTATTTT.